This paragraph covers one T cell receptor beta chain sequence. Its antigen is undetermined. The source of the sample is a study of radiotherapy plus CTLA-4 blockade in lung cancer. Looking at the study overall: Disease control was achieved by over 30% of patients, and objective responses by about 19%.

Study-wide results and caveats: Strongest reported response predictors: early blood clone changes and post-radiation interferon-beta. Clones derived from tumor TCRs expanded in blood after radiotherapy plus ipilimumab.

CDR1 is MNHNS and CDR2 is SASEGT in the germline V gene. The CDR3 has 13 residues. Germline trimming cut 5 bases from V and 6 bases from J; bases unmatched to any gene: 4. Here immunoSEQ multiplex PCR was the method, and the copy in TCRdb shows in-frame clones only, minus some. The data show some 73,000 clones, around 81% seen once. This TCR came from a human donor with non-small cell lung cancer whose response to radiotherapy plus ipilimumab could not be evaluated. Some clones in this sample may be carry-over from other donors' samples. Specimen: peripheral blood, collected from a patient treated with radiotherapy plus ipilimumab. V usage is TRBV6-1 and J usage is TRBJ1-1; 9 bases match TRBD1. Written as DNA, the CDR3 is TGTGCCAGCAGTACGCGACAGGGGGCTGAAGCTTTCTTT. Its protein product is CASSTRQGAEAFF.